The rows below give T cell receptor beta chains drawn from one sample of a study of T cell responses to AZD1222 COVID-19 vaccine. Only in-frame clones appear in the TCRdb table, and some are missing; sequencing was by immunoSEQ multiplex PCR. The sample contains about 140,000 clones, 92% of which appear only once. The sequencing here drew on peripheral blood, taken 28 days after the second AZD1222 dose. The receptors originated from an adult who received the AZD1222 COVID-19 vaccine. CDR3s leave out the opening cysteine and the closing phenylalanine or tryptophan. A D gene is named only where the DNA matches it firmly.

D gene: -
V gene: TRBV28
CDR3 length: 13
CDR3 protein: ASSRSDRDNSPLH

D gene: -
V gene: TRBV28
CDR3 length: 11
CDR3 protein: ASTLGHNTEAF

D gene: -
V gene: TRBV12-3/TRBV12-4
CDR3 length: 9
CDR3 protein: ASSFLGELF

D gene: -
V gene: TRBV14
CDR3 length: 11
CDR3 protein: ASTRRGTGELF

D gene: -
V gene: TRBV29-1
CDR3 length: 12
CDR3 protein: SVDSGIRNTEAF

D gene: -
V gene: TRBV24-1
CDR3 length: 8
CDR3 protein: AIRMETQY

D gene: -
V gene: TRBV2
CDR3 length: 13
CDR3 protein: ASSEVGTSYNEQF

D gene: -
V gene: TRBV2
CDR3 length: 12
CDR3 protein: ASSGGARTDTQY

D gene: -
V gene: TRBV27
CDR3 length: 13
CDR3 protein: ASSLSNLGSGEQY

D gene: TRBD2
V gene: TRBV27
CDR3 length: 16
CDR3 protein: ASSSLPGLAGVNNEQF

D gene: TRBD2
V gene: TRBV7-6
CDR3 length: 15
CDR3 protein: ASSSPGTSVLGDTQY

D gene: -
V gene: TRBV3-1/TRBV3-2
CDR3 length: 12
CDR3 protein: ASSARARTYGYT

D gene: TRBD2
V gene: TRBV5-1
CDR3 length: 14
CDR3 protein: ASSQGLAGAYNEQF

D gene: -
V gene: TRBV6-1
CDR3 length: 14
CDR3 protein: ASSELRGEGGQPQH

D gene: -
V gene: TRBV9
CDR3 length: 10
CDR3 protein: ASSADLTEAF

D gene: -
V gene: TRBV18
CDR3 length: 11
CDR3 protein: ASSPPSHYEQY

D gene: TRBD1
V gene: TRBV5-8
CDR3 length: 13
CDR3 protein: ASRGQTHNTGELF

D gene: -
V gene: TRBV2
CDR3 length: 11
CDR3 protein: ASSDNPGLEQY

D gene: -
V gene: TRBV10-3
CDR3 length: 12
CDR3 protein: AISELQVNQPQH

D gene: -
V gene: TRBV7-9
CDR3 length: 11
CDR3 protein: ASSSQGGAPLH

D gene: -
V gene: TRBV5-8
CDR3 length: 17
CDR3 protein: ASSLVWEVAPQVNQPQH

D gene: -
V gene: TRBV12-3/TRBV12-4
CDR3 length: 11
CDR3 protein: ASSFGTNTEAF

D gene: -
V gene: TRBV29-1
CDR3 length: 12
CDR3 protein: SVSTGVGYTEAF

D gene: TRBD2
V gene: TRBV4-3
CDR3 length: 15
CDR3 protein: ASSPQAGERITDTQY

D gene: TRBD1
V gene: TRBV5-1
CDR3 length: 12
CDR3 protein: ASSWTGDTGELF

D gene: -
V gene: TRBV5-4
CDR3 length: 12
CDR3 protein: ASNEQGTNYGYT

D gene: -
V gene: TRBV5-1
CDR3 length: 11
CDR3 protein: ASSFTESYEQY

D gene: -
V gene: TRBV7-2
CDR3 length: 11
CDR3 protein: ASSFATAYGYT

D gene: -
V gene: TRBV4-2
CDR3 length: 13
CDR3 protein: ASSPRTAIGENLF

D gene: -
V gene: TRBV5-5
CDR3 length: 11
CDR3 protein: ASSFQGNQPQH

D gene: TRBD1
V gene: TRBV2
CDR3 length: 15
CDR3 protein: ASRMGTATLSNQPQH

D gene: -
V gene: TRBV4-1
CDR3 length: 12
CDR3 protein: ASSRADSGNTIY

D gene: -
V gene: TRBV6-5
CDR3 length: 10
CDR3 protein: ASGFFGNTIY

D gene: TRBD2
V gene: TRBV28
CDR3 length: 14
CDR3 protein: ASSSGGISSYNEQF